This is a list of T cell receptor beta chains from one sample in a study of blood T cells in healthy people across ages. TCRdb re-called the 5' RACE reads with MiXCR, one entry per CDR3 protein. Of more than 1 million distinct CDR3 sequences in the sample, around 43% were seen once. The sequenced sample was blood. These receptors were taken from a woman in her fifties or sixties in good health. Each CDR3 is given with its conserved first and last residue. D genes are given only for firm matches. Clone size is stated in some rows and not others, as once, few, many or a class when expanded.

D gene	J gene	clone size	V gene	CDR3 protein	CDR3 DNA
.	TRBJ2-3	once	TRBV6-6	CASRFGAPTDTQYF	TGTGCCAGCAGATTTGGGGCCCCCACAGATACGCAGTATTTT
.	TRBJ2-7	few	TRBV5-5	CASSSRTFSYEQYF	TGTGCCAGCAGCTCCCGGACTTTTTCCTACGAGCAGTACTTC
.	TRBJ2-5	.	TRBV7-8	CATAAELGAGETQYF	TGTGCCACAGCAGCAGAGTTGGGGGCGGGGGAGACCCAGTACTTC
.	TRBJ1-1	.	TRBV12-5	CASRGVNTEAFF	TGTGCTAGTCGCGGGGTAAACACTGAAGCTTTCTTT
.	TRBJ2-4	.	TRBV16	CASGQFQLAKNIQYF	TGTGCCAGCGGCCAATTCCAGCTAGCCAAAAACATTCAGTACTTC
TRBD2	TRBJ2-3	.	TRBV7-2	CASSPSGGPTDTQYF	TGTGCCAGCAGCCCGTCGGGAGGGCCCACAGATACGCAGTATTTT
.	TRBJ1-6	many	TRBV9	CASSVEGGARSPLHF	TGTGCCAGCAGCGTTGAGGGGGGCGCGAGATCACCCCTCCACTTT
TRBD1	TRBJ2-7	once	TRBV18	CASSYTAGGFEQYF	TGTGCCAGCTCCTACACCGCAGGGGGCTTCGAGCAGTACTTC
TRBD2	TRBJ2-1	.	TRBV10-3	CAIRATSGKEYNEQFF	TGTGCCATCAGGGCTACTAGCGGGAAGGAATACAATGAGCAGTTCTTC
TRBD2	TRBJ2-3	.	TRBV20-1	CSASSVAGRTSDTQYF	TGCAGTGCTAGTTCCGTAGCGGGACGCACGTCAGATACGCAGTATTTT
.	TRBJ2-2	.	TRBV6-1	CASSESASDRTGELFF	TGTGCCAGCAGTGAATCGGCTAGCGATCGCACCGGGGAGCTGTTTTTT
.	TRBJ1-5	.	TRBV20-1	CSASRTAANSQPQHF	TGCAGTGCTAGCCGGACTGCGGCCAACAGTCAGCCCCAGCATTTT
.	TRBJ2-1	.	TRBV2	CASSEAQVVYNEQFF	TGTGCCAGCAGTGAAGCGCAGGTAGTTTACAATGAGCAGTTCTTC
.	TRBJ2-3	.	TRBV9	CASSVALFTDTQYF	TGTGCCAGCAGCGTAGCTCTTTTCACAGATACGCAGTATTTT
.	TRBJ2-7	.	TRBV7-2	CASSAEVNAYEQYF	TGTGCCAGCAGCGCGGAAGTAAACGCCTACGAGCAGTACTTC
.	TRBJ2-1	few	TRBV7-6	CASSPPSRGGRSSYNEQFF	TGTGCCAGCAGCCCCCCCAGTCGAGGGGGGCGAAGCTCCTACAATGAGCAGTTCTTC
TRBD1	TRBJ2-7	.	TRBV28	CASSHGGQGSSEQYF	TGTGCCAGCAGCCATGGGGGACAGGGCTCGTCCGAGCAGTACTTC
TRBD2	TRBJ2-1	.	TRBV13	CASSFSTSGKNNEQFF	TGTGCCAGCAGCTTTTCGACTAGCGGGAAGAACAATGAGCAGTTCTTC
.	TRBJ2-3	.	TRBV2	CASSDQKDTQYF	TGTGCCAGCAGTGACCAAAAGGATACGCAGTATTTT
.	TRBJ2-2	.	TRBV29-1	CSATGPLPGELYF	TGCAGCGCTACCGGGCCTCTCCCCGGGGAGCTGTATTTT
TRBD1	TRBJ2-7	.	TRBV12-3/TRBV12-4	CASRRDSDSSYEQYF	TGTGCCAGCAGACGGGACAGCGACAGCTCCTACGAGCAGTACTTC
.	TRBJ2-6	.	TRBV12-3/TRBV12-4	CASSPARPGANVLTF	TGTGCCAGCAGCCCGGCCAGGCCTGGGGCCAACGTCCTGACTTTC
TRBD2	TRBJ2-3	.	TRBV6-2/TRBV6-3	CASQKTSGSGTLTDTQYF	TGTGCCAGCCAAAAAACTAGCGGGAGTGGAACGCTCACAGATACGCAGTATTTT
.	TRBJ1-2	.	TRBV6-4	CASSDYVGGYTF	TGTGCCAGCAGTGACTACGTTGGGGGCTACACCTTC
.	TRBJ1-2	few	TRBV20-1	CSARVRQLTGYTF	TGCAGTGCTAGAGTTCGGCAGCTTACCGGCTACACCTTC
.	TRBJ2-4	.	TRBV28	CASDGGPQNIQYF	TGTGCCAGCGACGGGGGGCCCCAAAACATTCAGTACTTC
TRBD2	TRBJ2-5	few	TRBV20-1	CSARLAGDLRTQYF	TGCAGTGCGAGACTAGCGGGAGATCTGAGAACCCAGTACTTC
TRBD2	TRBJ2-6	few	TRBV7-9	CASSISGRAASGANVLTF	TGTGCCAGCAGCATTAGCGGGAGGGCCGCCTCTGGGGCCAACGTCCTGACTTTC
.	TRBJ2-7	.	TRBV12-3/TRBV12-4	CASSFRTAYEQYF	TGTGCCAGCAGTTTTCGCACTGCCTACGAGCAGTACTTC
.	TRBJ2-4	.	TRBV6-2/TRBV6-3	CASSYSGTKNIQYF	TGTGCCAGCAGTTACTCAGGGACCAAAAACATTCAGTACTTC
.	TRBJ2-1	.	TRBV7-8	CASSLERRGNEQFF	TGTGCCAGCAGCTTGGAGAGGCGCGGAAATGAGCAGTTCTTC
.	TRBJ2-1	.	TRBV27	CATQDRGPYEQFF	TGTGCCACCCAAGACCGGGGTCCGTATGAGCAGTTCTTC
.	TRBJ2-3	.	TRBV4-1	CASSQEGPRGTDTQYF	TGCGCCAGCAGCCAAGAGGGTCCCCGAGGGACAGATACGCAGTATTTT
.	TRBJ2-7	.	TRBV27	CASSLSALGEQYF	TGTGCCAGCAGTTTATCCGCCCTAGGCGAGCAGTACTTC
TRBD1	TRBJ2-7	.	TRBV12-3/TRBV12-4	CASRSGTAYYEQYF	TGTGCCAGCAGGTCCGGGACAGCTTACTACGAGCAGTACTTC
.	TRBJ1-2	once	TRBV7-2	CTSSLEGLSYGYTF	TGTACCAGCAGCTTAGAAGGGCTTTCCTATGGCTACACCTTC
TRBD2	TRBJ2-3	many	TRBV10-3	CAISESKLSGKTDTQYF	TGTGCCATCAGTGAGTCGAAGCTAAGCGGGAAAACAGATACGCAGTATTTT
.	TRBJ2-3	.	TRBV7-6	CASSLVSSGAQYF	TGTGCCAGCAGCTTGGTGTCCTCCGGGGCGCAGTATTTT
.	TRBJ2-7	few	TRBV25-1	CASTTGTPHEQYF	TGTGCCAGCACAACCGGGACGCCCCACGAGCAGTACTTC
TRBD2	TRBJ2-5	many	TRBV14	CASSPRDYLGEQYF	TGTGCCAGCAGCCCCCGGGACTACCTTGGGGAGCAGTACTTC
.	TRBJ1-1	.	TRBV14	CASTPDTEAFF	TGTGCCAGCACCCCCGACACTGAAGCTTTCTTT
.	TRBJ2-5	.	TRBV12-3/TRBV12-4	CASSFVRERQYF	TGTGCCAGCAGTTTCGTCCGGGAGAGGCAGTACTTC